This paragraph covers one T cell receptor beta chain sequence. No antigen is known for it. This record comes from a study of naive and memory T cell subsets. Overall study findings and caveats: Naive and memory repertoire findings lacked a ground truth for validation. The power law exponent of TCR abundance differed between naive and memory cells.

Two oligonucleotides, mixed equimolar, formed the beta constant-region primer covering TRBC1 and TRBC2. TCRdb reprocessed the UMI-ligation and nested PCR reads with MiXCR, giving one entry per CDR3 protein. The repertoire consists of approximately 140,000 distinct CDR3 sequences, with about 18% occurring once and the leading ten covering around 0.14%. Germline V gene data show CDR1 as LNHDA and CDR2 as SQIVND (reference sequence). The V and J ends lost 7 bases and 5 bases respectively, with 14 bases between them. The CDR3 is made up of 14 amino acids. From the second PCR step, alpha and beta chains were amplified apart.

Sequenced input: naive CD4+ T cells from blood. The TCR originated in a human donor in good health. This chain uses TRBV19 with TRBJ2-2; no reliable D call. The CDR3 protein is CASTNQLGTGELFF. CDR3 DNA sequence: TGTGCCAGTACCAACCAACTCGGGACCGGGGAGCTGTTTTTT.